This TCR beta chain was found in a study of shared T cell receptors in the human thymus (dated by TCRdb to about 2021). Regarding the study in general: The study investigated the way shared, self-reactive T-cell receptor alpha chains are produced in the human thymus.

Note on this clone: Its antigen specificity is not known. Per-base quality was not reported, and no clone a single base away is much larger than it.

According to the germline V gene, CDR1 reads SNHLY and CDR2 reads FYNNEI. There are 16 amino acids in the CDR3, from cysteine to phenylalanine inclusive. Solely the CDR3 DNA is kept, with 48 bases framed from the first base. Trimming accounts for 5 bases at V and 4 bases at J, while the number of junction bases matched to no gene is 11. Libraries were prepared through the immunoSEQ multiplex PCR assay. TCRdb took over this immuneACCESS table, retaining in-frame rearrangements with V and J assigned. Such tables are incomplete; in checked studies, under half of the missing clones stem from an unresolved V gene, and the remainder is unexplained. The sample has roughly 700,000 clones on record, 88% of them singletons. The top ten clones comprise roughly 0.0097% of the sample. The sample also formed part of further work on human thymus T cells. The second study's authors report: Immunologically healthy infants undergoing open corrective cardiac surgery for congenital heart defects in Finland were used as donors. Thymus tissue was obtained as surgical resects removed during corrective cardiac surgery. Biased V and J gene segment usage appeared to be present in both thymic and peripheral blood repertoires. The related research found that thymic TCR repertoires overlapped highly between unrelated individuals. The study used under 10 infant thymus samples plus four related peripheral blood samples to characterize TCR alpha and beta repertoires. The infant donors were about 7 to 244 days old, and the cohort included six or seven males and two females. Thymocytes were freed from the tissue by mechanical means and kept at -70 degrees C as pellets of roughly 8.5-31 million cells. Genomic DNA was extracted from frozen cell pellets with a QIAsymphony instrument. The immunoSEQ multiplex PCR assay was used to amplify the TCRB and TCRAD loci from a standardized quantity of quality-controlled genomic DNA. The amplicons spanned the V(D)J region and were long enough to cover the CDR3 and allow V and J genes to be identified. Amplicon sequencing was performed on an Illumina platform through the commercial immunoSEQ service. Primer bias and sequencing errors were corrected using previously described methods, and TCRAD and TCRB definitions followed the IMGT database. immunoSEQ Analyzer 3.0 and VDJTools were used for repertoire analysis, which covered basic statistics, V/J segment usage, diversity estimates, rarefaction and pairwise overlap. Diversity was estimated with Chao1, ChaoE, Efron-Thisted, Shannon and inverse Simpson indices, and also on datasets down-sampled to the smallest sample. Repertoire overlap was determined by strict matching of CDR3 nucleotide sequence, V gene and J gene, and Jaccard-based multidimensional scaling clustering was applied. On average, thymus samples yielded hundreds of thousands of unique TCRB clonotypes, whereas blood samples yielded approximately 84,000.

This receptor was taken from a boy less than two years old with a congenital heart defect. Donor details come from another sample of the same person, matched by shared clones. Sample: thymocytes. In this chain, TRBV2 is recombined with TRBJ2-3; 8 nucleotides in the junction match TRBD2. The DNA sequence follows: TGTGCCAGCAGTCCCAGCGGGAGTTGGGGCCCAGATACGCAGTATTTT. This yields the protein CASSPSGSWGPDTQYF.